This is a list of T cell receptor beta chains from one sample in a study of T cells in Graves' hyperthyroidism and ophthalmopathy. MiXCR, applied by TCRdb to the multiplex PCR reads, yields one record per CDR3 protein. Among approximately 510,000 distinct CDR3 sequences, more than 20% were seen once, and the ten largest hold approximately 25%. The sample taken for sequencing was blood. These receptors all stem from a man in his late teens or twenties with Graves' hyperthyroidism. Both conserved end residues are part of each CDR3.

v_call: TRBV12-3/TRBV12-4
j_call: TRBJ1-1
cdr3_aa: CASSFPRAAFF

v_call: TRBV2
j_call: TRBJ2-5
cdr3_aa: CASNPRRNQETQYF

v_call: TRBV27
j_call: TRBJ1-1
cdr3_aa: CASSLGGRWAEAFF

v_call: TRBV6-2/TRBV6-3
j_call: TRBJ1-5
cdr3_aa: CASSVRSASLFNQPQHF

v_call: TRBV30
j_call: TRBJ1-1
cdr3_aa: CAWYSTGADTEAFF

v_call: TRBV6-1
j_call: TRBJ1-1
cdr3_aa: CASGRVEGVNTEAFF

v_call: TRBV28
j_call: TRBJ2-5
cdr3_aa: CATKSGRAGETQYF

v_call: TRBV7-2
j_call: TRBJ1-2
cdr3_aa: CASSSRPDGYGYTF

v_call: TRBV20-1
j_call: TRBJ1-1
cdr3_aa: CRTPGVLTNTEAFF

v_call: TRBV6-1
j_call: TRBJ2-2
cdr3_aa: CASAAIINTGELFF

v_call: TRBV2
j_call: TRBJ2-6
cdr3_aa: CASSEKVTSYSGANVLTF

v_call: TRBV12-3/TRBV12-4
j_call: TRBJ1-2
cdr3_aa: CASSLAGTGGTGYTF

v_call: TRBV18
j_call: TRBJ2-7
cdr3_aa: CASSHSTGNEQYF

v_call: TRBV6-2/TRBV6-3
j_call: TRBJ1-5
cdr3_aa: CASTPRQGLRDQPQHF

v_call: TRBV7-9
j_call: TRBJ2-5
cdr3_aa: CASSSTLVAQETQYF

v_call: TRBV28
j_call: TRBJ1-2
cdr3_aa: CASRAYSGLANYGYTF

v_call: TRBV4-1
j_call: TRBJ1-1
cdr3_aa: CASSQVLGLNTEAFF

v_call: TRBV28
j_call: TRBJ1-5
cdr3_aa: CASTATGGAHQPQHF

v_call: TRBV6-1
j_call: TRBJ2-7
cdr3_aa: CASSPTSIHEQYF

v_call: TRBV5-1
j_call: TRBJ1-2
cdr3_aa: CASSAAPGARGYGYTF

v_call: TRBV2
j_call: TRBJ2-5
cdr3_aa: CASRQAYWQETQYF

v_call: TRBV12-3/TRBV12-4
j_call: TRBJ2-3
cdr3_aa: CASRPVAGGTTDTQYF

v_call: TRBV28
j_call: TRBJ1-2
cdr3_aa: CASGGDRHYGYTF

v_call: TRBV7-2
j_call: TRBJ1-5
cdr3_aa: CASSPLRGNQPQHF

v_call: TRBV7-9
j_call: TRBJ2-5
cdr3_aa: CASSGTTGWETQYF

v_call: TRBV7-8
j_call: TRBJ1-2
cdr3_aa: CASSLSRDSHSYGYTF

v_call: TRBV6-1
j_call: TRBJ2-5
cdr3_aa: CASSPRARANGKTQYF

v_call: TRBV4-1
j_call: TRBJ2-7
cdr3_aa: CASSQEIAGGVEQYF

v_call: TRBV6-5
j_call: TRBJ1-1
cdr3_aa: CASSYSSWATEAFF

v_call: TRBV11-1
j_call: TRBJ1-2
cdr3_aa: CASSLAVGGIYGYTF

v_call: TRBV28
j_call: TRBJ1-1
cdr3_aa: CASSPRPVIGLTEAFF

v_call: TRBV20-1
j_call: TRBJ2-5
cdr3_aa: CSARPPRAQYF

v_call: TRBV4-1
j_call: TRBJ2-5
cdr3_aa: CASRDHRGIETQYF

v_call: TRBV12-3/TRBV12-4
j_call: TRBJ2-5
cdr3_aa: CASSFHLYGDQETQYF

v_call: TRBV5-1
j_call: TRBJ1-4
cdr3_aa: CASSLGQGKEKLFF

v_call: TRBV7-3
j_call: TRBJ2-7
cdr3_aa: CASSKRGHFF

v_call: TRBV19
j_call: TRBJ1-5
cdr3_aa: CASRRPGTNNQPQHF

v_call: TRBV29-1
j_call: TRBJ1-2
cdr3_aa: CSVEGGWGVDYGYTF

v_call: TRBV6-1
j_call: TRBJ2-5
cdr3_aa: CASWDRTRETQYF

v_call: TRBV28
j_call: TRBJ1-1
cdr3_aa: CASAPGRGSEAFF

v_call: TRBV28
j_call: TRBJ1-1
cdr3_aa: CASSPLASTGAFF